A single sample is the source of the 32 T cell receptor beta chains below, sequenced in a study of beta chain features in type 1 diabetes. Study observations and caveats: For Type 1 diabetes patients, all four CD4+ subsets carried TCRB CDR3s that were moderately but significantly shorter.

These receptors lack a known antigen. Reverse transcription of all isolated RNA meant that expressed TCRB transcripts were sequenced. The data were produced by immunoSEQ multiplex PCR, yet TCRdb's version contains in-frame clones alone and is incomplete. Of hundreds of thousands of clones listed, approximately 14% are singletons. Sequenced input: naive CD4+ T cells from blood. These receptor sequences come from a young man with type 1 diabetes.

The chain is built from TRBV5-4 and TRBJ1-2, with 9 bases fitting TRBD1. This CDR3 region has 14 residues. Losses at the gene ends were 4 bases for V and 8 bases for J; bases not matched to a gene: 9. Germline V gene sequence: CDR1 SGHNT, CDR2 YYREEE (reference sequence). The CDR3 region is CASSPTGTGLGYTF. The CDR3 bases are TGTGCCAGCAGCCCGACCGGGACAGGGCTAGGCTACACCTTC.

This clone appeared a few times. This sequence joins TRBV28 and TRBJ2-5, with 12 bases matching TRBD2. With V trimmed by 6 bases and J by 5 bases, 7 bases remained unmatched. The CDR3 length is 15 residues. Germline CDR1 MDHEN, CDR2 SYDVKM. CDR3 in DNA: TGTGCCAGCAGGGTACTAGCGGGAGGATCGGAGACCCAGTACTTC. Translation gives CASRVLAGGSETQYF. The variable domain in full, completed from reference TRBV28 and TRBJ2-5, reads DVKVTQSSRYLVKRTGEKVFLECVQDMDHENMFWYRQDPGLGLRLIYFSYDVKMKEKGDIPEGYSVSREKKERFSLILESASTNQTSMYLCASRVLAGGSETQYFGPGTRLLVL.

This chain links TRBV7-2 with TRBJ2-2; a weak D match, TRBD1 (6 bases). Germline V gene data show CDR1 as SGHTA and CDR2 as FQGNSA. V lost 5 bases to trimming and J lost 7 bases, with 17 bases between them. This CDR3 spans 15 amino acids. In DNA form, the CDR3 reads TGTGCCAGCAGCCAGGACAGAAGTATTGTCGGGGAGCTGTTTTTT. This codes for CASSQDRSIVGELFF.

CDR3 sequence: CSALAGETQYF. CDR3 DNA: TGCAGTGCCTTAGCGGGAGAGACCCAGTACTTC. The chain has TRBV20-1 and TRBJ2-5; 7 bases match TRBD2. The trim removed 6 bases at V and 4 bases at J, leaving 2 bases unmatched. Germline V gene data show CDR1 as DFQATT and CDR2 as SNEGSKA (reference sequence). The CDR3 is 11 residues long.

A few counts support this clone. V gene TRBV9 combines with J gene TRBJ2-2; no reliable D call. CDR1 and CDR2 from the germline V gene are SGDLS and YYNGEE. The CDR3 length is 14 residues. V was cut by 1 base and J by 5 bases, with 9 bases left in between. CDR3 in amino acids: CASSVSPLTGELFF. CDR3 bases: TGTGCCAGCAGCGTATCCCCCTTGACCGGGGAGCTGTTTTTT. Drawing the rest from reference TRBV9 and TRBJ2-2, the complete variable domain is DSGVTQTPKHLITATGQRVTLRCSPRSGDLSVYWYQQSLDQGLQFLIQYYNGEERAKGNILERFSAQQFPDLHSELNLSSLELGDSALYFCASSVSPLTGELFFGEGSRLTVL.

This chain links TRBV29-1 with TRBJ2-2, with D unclear. The CDR3 length is 12 residues. V lost 5 bases and J lost 0, with 4 bases in between. Germline CDR1 reads SQVTM; CDR2 reads ANQGSEA. CDR3 loop: CSVRANTGELFF. CDR3 nucleotide sequence: TGCAGCGTTCGAGCGAACACCGGGGAGCTGTTTTTT.

This clone was observed a few times. The V and J genes are TRBV30 and TRBJ1-1; no reliable D call. Germline V CDR1 and CDR2: GTSNPN, SVGIG (reference sequence). The V end lost 6 bases, the J end lost 3 bases, and 11 bases lay between the germline ends. CDR3 length: 12 amino acids. DNA of the CDR3: TGTGCCTGTGCCACGGTGTACACTGAAGCTTTCTTT. Translation: CACATVYTEAFF.

V and J are TRBV5-1 and TRBJ2-1, with D possibly matching TRBD2 (7 bases). The germline CDR1 and CDR2 sequences are SGHRS and YFSETQ. This CDR3 region has 16 residues. V was trimmed by 4 bases and J by 0 bases, leaving 14 bases between them. CDR3: CASSPGGGSSYNEQFF. The CDR3 DNA reads as TGCGCCAGCAGCCCCGGGGGCGGGAGCTCCTACAATGAGCAGTTCTTC.

The chain employs TRBV7-9 and TRBJ1-2; 7 nucleotides align to TRBD1. CDR1 is SEHNR, CDR2 FQNEAQ, per germline (reference sequence). Trimming at V came to 7 bases and at J to 6 bases, leaving 11 bases not matched to a gene. This CDR3 is built from 14 residues. This CDR3 is CASTLDTGVNGYTF. The CDR3 DNA is TGTGCCAGCACGCTCGATACAGGGGTGAATGGCTACACCTTC.

This clone has a handful of counts. The rearrangement joins TRBV29-1 to TRBJ2-7; 9 bases fit TRBD1. The CDR3 length is 15 residues. V trimming: 8 bases; J trimming: 3 bases; junction bases outside the gene matches: 14. CDR1 is SQVTM and CDR2 is ANQGSEA in the germline V gene. CDR3 residues: CSYSWGTGSYYEQYF. CDR3 in DNA: TGCAGCTACAGTTGGGGGACAGGGTCGTACTACGAGCAGTACTTC.

This chain links TRBV28 with TRBJ2-5; possible D gene TRBD2, 6 bases. The germline CDR1 and CDR2 sequences are MDHEN and SYDVKM. V lost 4 bases and J 5 bases, leaving 14 bases between the germline ends. The CDR3 is made up of 14 amino acids. The CDR3 DNA reads as TGTGCCAGCAGTTCCGCGGGGTCGGGGGAGACCCAGTACTTC. This encodes CASSSAGSGETQYF. The variable domain in full, with the rest retrieved from reference TRBV28 and TRBJ2-5, is DVKVTQSSRYLVKRTGEKVFLECVQDMDHENMFWYRQDPGLGLRLIYFSYDVKMKEKGDIPEGYSVSREKKERFSLILESASTNQTSMYLCASSSAGSGETQYFGPGTRLLVL.

In this sample, this clone turned up a few times. The chain uses TRBV21-1 and TRBJ2-1; the table names TRBD1, a call not compared with the DNA. TRBV21-1 is assigned pseudogene status. The CDR3 has 13 residues. Written as DNA, the CDR3 is TGTGCCAGGACAGGGGATCTTTGGAATGAGCAGTTCTTC. Encoded protein: CARTGDLWNEQFF.

This clone was seen a handful of times. The CDR3 DNA reads as TGCAGCGTTGTCATACCAGGGGGAGCTTTCTTT. Its translation is CSVVIPGGAFF. The chain couples TRBV29-1 to TRBJ1-1; 7 bases align to TRBD1. The junction had 6 bases not matched to a gene; V was cut back by 4 bases and J by 10 bases. The CDR3 contains 11 residues. The germline CDR1 and CDR2 sequences are SQVTM and ANQGSEA. Together with reference TRBV29-1 and TRBJ1-1, the CDR3 gives the full variable domain: SAVISQKPSRDICQRGTSLTIQCQVDSQVTMMFWYRQQPGQSLTLIATANQGSEATYESGFVIDKFPISRPNLTFSTLTVSNMSPEDSSIYLCSVVIPGGAFFGQGTRLTVV.

Note on this clone: Other DNA sequences from this sample encode an identical CDR3 as well. This chain uses TRBV5-1 with TRBJ2-2; TRBD1 aligns across 7 bases. Germline V gene sequence: CDR1 SGHRS, CDR2 YFSETQ. There are 13 residues in the CDR3. The trim removed 2 bases at V and 8 bases at J, leaving 3 bases unmatched. CDR3 nucleotide sequence: TGCGCCAGCAGCTTACAGGGGACGGGGGAGCTGTTTTTT. Encoded protein: CASSLQGTGELFF.

The table lists this clone with a few counts. The same CDR3 arises from other DNA sequences in this sample as well. The genes are TRBV29-1 and TRBJ2-7; 14 nucleotides align to TRBD2. V was clipped by 6 bases and J by 4 bases; unmatched bases: 5. The CDR3 spans 14 residues. Germline CDR1 SQVTM, CDR2 ANQGSEA. The CDR3 DNA sequence: TGCAGCGTGGCAGGGACTAGCGGGAGTTACGAGCAGTACTTC. Amino acid sequence: CSVAGTSGSYEQYF.

The genes are TRBV27 and TRBJ1-2, with TRBD1 as a possible D gene (6 bases). The CDR3 covers 12 residues. With 7 bases removed from V and 7 bases from J, the gap between germline ends came to 13 bases. CDR1 and CDR2 from the germline V gene are MNHEY and SMNVEV (reference sequence). The CDR3 nucleotides read TGTGCCAGCACTACAGGGTTGGGTGGCTACACCTTC. Translated: CASTTGLGGYTF.

This clone was seen only a few times. This rearrangement joins TRBV7-2 to TRBJ1-2, with D tentatively TRBD1 (6 bases). Trimming took 1 base from V and 7 from J, leaving 16 bases between them. The CDR3 totals 15 residues. Germline CDR1 and CDR2: SGHTA and FQGNSA. The CDR3 nucleotides are TGTGCCAGCAGCTTAGTTAACAGGGATTCGGGTGGCTACACCTTC. This encodes CASSLVNRDSGGYTF.

There are a few counts of this clone. The rearrangement joins TRBV18 to TRBJ1-5, with 11 bases lining up with TRBD1. J was trimmed by 4 bases and V by 6 bases; bases with no gene match: 8. Germline loops: CDR1 KGHSH, CDR2 LQKENI. This CDR3 has 16 amino acids. CDR3 sequence: CASSQGQGASNQPQHF. CDR3 sequence (DNA): TGTGCCAGCTCTCAAGGACAGGGGGCTTCAAATCAGCCCCAGCATTTT.

This clone has just a few counts. V usage is TRBV4-3 and J usage is TRBJ2-7; 9 positions agree with TRBD1. CDR1 LGHNA and CDR2 YSLEER come from the germline V gene. This CDR3 has 16 residues. Unmatched junction bases numbered 7, after V lost 0 bases and J lost 4 bases. The CDR3 DNA reads as TGCGCCAGCAGCCAAGATCCGGGACAGGGAAGGTACGAGCAGTACTTC. Amino acid sequence: CASSQDPGQGRYEQYF.

The chain couples TRBV18 to TRBJ2-1, with D maybe TRBD2 (6 bases). V lost 4 bases and J 8 bases, leaving 15 bases between the germline ends. The CDR3 spans 14 residues. Germline assignment: CDR1 KGHSH and CDR2 LQKENI. The CDR3 spells CASSRSFGEDEQFF. DNA of the CDR3: TGTGCCAGCTCACGCTCATTTGGGGAGGATGAGCAGTTCTTC.

The J gene is TRBJ2-2, the V gene TRBV7-2; D ambiguous. Germline V gene lookup returns CDR1 SGHTA and CDR2 FQGNSA. This CDR3 is 13 amino acids long. The ends were cut back, 4 bases at V and 6 bases at J, with 9 bases in the middle. CDR3 bases: TGTGCCAGCAGCTCCCCCAACTCCGGGGAGCTGTTTTTT. It encodes CASSSPNSGELFF.

The V gene is TRBV7-2, the J gene TRBJ2-7; D call uncertain. CDR1 and CDR2 (germline): SGHTA, FQGNSA. With 0 bases removed from V and 4 bases from J, the gap between germline ends came to 10 bases. The CDR3 runs 14 residues. In DNA form, the CDR3 reads TGTGCCAGCAGCTTAGCAGCTCCAACGTACGAGCAGTACTTC. Protein: CASSLAAPTYEQYF.

The chain combines TRBV30 with TRBJ2-2; no clear D. Germline V gene sequence: CDR1 GTSNPN, CDR2 SVGIG (reference sequence). V lost 3 bases, J lost 6 bases, and 11 bases lay in between. The CDR3 runs to 13 residues. In nucleotides, the CDR3 is TGTGCCTGGAGCCTACGAGGATCCGGGGAGCTGTTTTTT. Protein: CAWSLRGSGELFF.

There are a few counts of this clone. The chain combines TRBV2 with TRBJ1-5; 8 bases fit TRBD1. CDR1 is SNHLY and CDR2 is FYNNEI in the germline V gene. CDR3 size: 15 residues. After removal of 5 bases from V and 6 bases from J, the junction contained 9 bases not matched to a gene. CDR3 nucleotides: TGTGCCAGCAGTTTCAAAACAGGGGGAGGTCAGCCCCAGCATTTT. This gives the protein CASSFKTGGGQPQHF. The full variable domain, completed using reference TRBV2 and TRBJ1-5, is EPEVTQTPSHQVTQMGQEVILRCVPISNHLYFYWYRQILGQKVEFLVSFYNNEISEKSEIFDDQFSVERPDGSNFTLKIRSTKLEDSAMYFCASSFKTGGGQPQHFGDGTRLSIL.

The gene calls are TRBV13 and TRBJ1-2; D might be TRBD1 (6 bases). With 4 bases removed from V and 4 bases from J, the gap between germline ends came to 13 bases. The CDR3 runs to 14 residues. Germline V gives CDR1 PRHDT, CDR2 FYEKMQ (reference sequence). The CDR3 nucleotides read TGTGCCAGCAGCTCCAAAACAGGGTTCTATGGCTACACCTTC. Translating gives CASSSKTGFYGYTF.

Remarks on this clone: Its ends do not fully match the called genes, so a read error is possible. The chain couples TRBV7-7 to TRBJ2-5; TRBD2 aligns across 13 bases. The CDR3 loop spans 16 amino acids. Germline CDR1 reads SSHAT; CDR2 reads FNYEAQ (reference sequence). In DNA form, the CDR3 reads TGTGCTAGCAGCCTTGGACTAGCGGGAGCTCGAGAGACCCAGTACTTC. Translated: CASSLGLAGARETQYF.

The chain links TRBV5-1 to TRBJ2-7; D is unclear. This CDR3 region has 14 residues. Germline loops: CDR1 SGHRS, CDR2 YFSETQ. V lost 0 bases and J lost 1, with 8 bases in between. The chain's CDR3 is CASSLGPGSYEQYF. DNA for the CDR3: TGCGCCAGCAGCTTGGGACCGGGTTCCTACGAGCAGTACTTC.

This chain joins TRBV7-3 and TRBJ2-6, with D perhaps TRBD2 (6 bases). The germline gives CDR1 SGHTA, CDR2 FQGTGA. Trimming removed 5 bases from V and 3 bases from J, with 14 bases in between. The CDR3 runs to 16 residues. CDR3 nucleotides: TGTGCCAGCAGCCAAGCAGGAGGGAATGGGGCCAACGTCCTGACTTTC. Amino acid sequence: CASSQAGGNGANVLTF. Combining the CDR3 with reference TRBV7-3 and TRBJ2-6 gives the whole variable domain GAGVSQTPSNKVTEKGKYVELRCDPISGHTALYWYRQSLGQGPEFLIYFQGTGAADDSGLPNDRFFAVRPEGSVSTLKIQRTERGDSAVYLCASSQAGGNGANVLTFGAGSRLTVL.

In this sample, this clone turned up a few times. The V and J genes are TRBV6-6 and TRBJ2-7; unclear D gene. Germline V gene lookup returns CDR1 MNHNY and CDR2 SVGAGI (reference sequence). CDR3 length: 11 amino acids. Trimming pared 6 bases from V and 3 bases from J, leaving 6 bases between. The CDR3: CASSDFYEQYF. CDR3 in DNA: TGTGCCAGCAGCGACTTCTACGAGCAGTACTTC.

A few counts support this clone. The CDR3 spells CSVGLGRQETQYF. CDR3 DNA: TGCAGCGTGGGACTAGGACGCCAAGAGACCCAGTACTTC. J is TRBJ2-5 and V is TRBV29-1; TRBD2 matches at 8 bases. This CDR3 is built from 13 residues. Germline assignment: CDR1 SQVTM and CDR2 ANQGSEA. Unmatched junction bases numbered 4, after V lost 6 bases and J lost 1 base.

This clone was counted only a few times. The rearrangement joins TRBV5-1 to TRBJ2-2; no reliable D call. Germline V gene sequence: CDR1 SGHRS, CDR2 YFSETQ. The V gene lost 0 bases and the J gene lost 6 bases, with 9 bases spanning the gap. CDR3 size: 14 residues. The CDR3 DNA follows: TGCGCCAGCAGCTTGGCCCCCCACTCCGGGGAGCTGTTTTTT. Translation gives CASSLAPHSGELFF.

The chain is built from TRBV5-4 and TRBJ2-3, with D tentatively TRBD2 (6 bases). Germline V CDR1 and CDR2: SGHNT, YYREEE (reference sequence). The germline V and J ends were trimmed by 0 bases and 5 bases, with 13 bases remaining between them. The CDR3 is made up of 15 amino acids. CDR3 region: CASSLVGGSGDTQYF. The CDR3 region has the DNA TGTGCCAGCAGCTTGGTCGGGGGTTCGGGAGATACGCAGTATTTT. Together with reference TRBV5-4 and TRBJ2-3, the CDR3 gives the full variable domain: ETGVTQSPTHLIKTRGQQVTLRCSSQSGHNTVSWYQQALGQGPQFIFQYYREEENGRGNFPPRFSGLQFPNYSSELNVNALELDDSALYLCASSLVGGSGDTQYFGPGTRLTVL.